This entry is about one T cell receptor beta chain. This clone was detected once. Its antigen is unknown. No base-level quality is on record; no much larger clone is a single base apart. The sample is drawn from a study of T cell responses to AZD1222 COVID-19 vaccine (dated by TCRdb to about 2021). Background for the entire study: AZD1222 recipients whose second dose came at about 4 weeks and those whose second dose came at about 12 weeks were combined into one group, since spike-specific TCR depth and breadth did not differ between the two schedules. Trial participants were enrolled into age subgroups of 18-55, 56-69 and 70-plus years, which contained approximately 150, 28 and 58 TCR-sequenced participants, respectively. TCR sequencing was performed for approximately 240 trial participants, of whom around 200 were given two doses of AZD1222 and some 26 were given two doses of MenACWY control vaccine.

The CDR3 regions of human TCRbeta chains were subjected to immunosequencing. The study's own analysis went as follows. TCRs in the repertoires were compared against a reference library of SARS-CoV-2-specific TCRs that had been generated with the MIRA antigen-specificity platform. Breadth was defined as the fraction of unique TCRs that were SARS-CoV-2-associated, and depth was defined as the fraction of total T cells that were SARS-CoV-2-associated. Each spike-specific TCR was assigned to its reactive spike region and to a CD4 or CD8 class using the MIRA data. Log10-transformed breadth and depth values were compared by one-way ANOVA with Sidak's multiple comparisons tests. TCRdb limited this immuneACCESS table to in-frame rearrangements with V and J called. A share of clones is missing; checked studies link under half to unresolved V genes, and the rest is unexplained. Clone size and V and J calls were adopted from that table, with D and trimming inferred from the DNA. This sample lists about 110,000 clones; 90% were detected once. The ten top clones hold roughly 5.1% of the sample.

In the germline V gene, CDR1 corresponds to SGHTS and CDR2 to YDEGEE. The CDR3 contains 17 residues, cysteine and phenylalanine counted. Of all the DNA, just the CDR3 is kept, 51 bases in frame from base 1. Trimming costs V 6 bases and J 3 bases, and their ends lie 22 bases apart. Broad study findings and their caveats: After two AZD1222 doses, spike-specific TCR breadth and depth were significantly higher than at day 0 and than in MenACWY recipients. Vaccine-associated CD4 TCRs spanned the whole spike protein, with dominant responses in regions 160-218 and 743-854. Nearly half of unique spike-specific TCRs reportedly recognized epitopes outside regions mutated in the B.1.351 and B.1.1.7 variants. The 56-69-year group was small, and its depth increase did not reach significance, likely because of low power. Because no day 14 peak-response samples were available, the repertoires could be characterized only after the peak T cell response. Most participants were white British and females outnumbered males, and the authors suggested that clonal diversity may have been underestimated. Only a handful of AZD1222 recipients were SARS-CoV-2 seropositive at baseline, limiting conclusions about previously exposed vaccinees.

The sample's time point, from its label and the paper: baseline before first vaccination. Vaccinee samples came from UK trials COV001 and COV002, including a single-blind randomized controlled phase 2/3 trial of AZD1222 (ChAdOx1 nCoV-19) in healthy adults. For TCRbeta chain sequencing, PBMC samples were collected from trial participants at day 0 and at day 28 after the second dose. The receptor chain draws on TRBV5-8 and TRBJ2-4, and possibly TRBD1, on 5 matching bases. The TCR was taken from an adult in good health. Source: peripheral blood, taken on day 0 of AZD1222 vaccination. The sequenced DNA: TGTGCCAGCAAGGTCAGGGTCCTGGGTCGGATCAAAAACATTCAGTACTTC. It is translated as CASKVRVLGRIKNIQYF.